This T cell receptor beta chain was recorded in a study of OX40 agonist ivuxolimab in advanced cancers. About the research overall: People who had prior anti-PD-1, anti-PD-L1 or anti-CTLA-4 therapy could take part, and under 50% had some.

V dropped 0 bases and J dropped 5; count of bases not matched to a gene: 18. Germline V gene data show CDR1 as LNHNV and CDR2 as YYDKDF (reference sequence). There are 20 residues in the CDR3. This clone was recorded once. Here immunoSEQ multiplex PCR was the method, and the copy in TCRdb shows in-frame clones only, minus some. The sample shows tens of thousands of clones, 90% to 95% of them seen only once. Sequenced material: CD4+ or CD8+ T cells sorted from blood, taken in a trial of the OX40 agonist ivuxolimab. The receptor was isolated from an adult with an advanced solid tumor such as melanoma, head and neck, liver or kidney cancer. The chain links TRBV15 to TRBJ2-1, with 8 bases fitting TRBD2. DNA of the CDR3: TGTGCCACCAGCAGAGAAGACGGGACAAGGACTAGCCGAGGGGACAATGAGCAGTTCTTC. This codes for CATSREDGTRTSRGDNEQFF.